These 13 T cell receptor beta chains were sequenced from one sample in a study of human T cells and chemical hapten exposure. TCRdb re-derived calls from the RACE reads in MiXCR, one entry per CDR3 protein. The repertoire holds about 380,000 distinct CDR3 sequences, with 5.1% as singletons. Time point of the sample: pre-sensitization, week 0. Treatment given: therapeutic diphenylcyclopropenone sensitization with weekly scalp DPC. Source: whole blood, taken in connection with sensitization to the hapten diphenylcyclopropenone (DPC). The receptors here all came from a woman aged 50 to 65 with alopecia areata. Some clones in this sample may be carry-over from other donors' samples.

This clonotype was seen ten or more times. The chain joins TRBV13 to TRBJ2-7; 8 bases agree with TRBD2. CDR1 and CDR2 from the germline V gene are PRHDT and FYEKMQ (reference sequence). V dropped 5 bases and J dropped 6; count of bases not matched to a gene: 9. This CDR3 contains 14 residues. CDR3 sequence (DNA): TGTGCCAGCAGCCTCACTGGCGGGGGGAGCGAGCAGTACTTC. It encodes CASSLTGGGSEQYF.

The CDR3 DNA reads as TGTGCCAGCAGTTACTCCACGGGAGCTGGAAACACCATATATTTT. Amino acids: CASSYSTGAGNTIYF. The rearrangement uses TRBV6-5 and TRBJ1-3, with unresolved D. The germline CDR1 and CDR2 sequences are MNHEY and SVGAGI. The CDR3 covers 15 residues. V was clipped by 0 bases and J by 2 bases, with 8 bases between them.

The rearrangement uses TRBV7-2 and TRBJ1-2, with D unclear. Trimming stripped 2 bases from V and 8 bases from J, with 12 bases between. The length of the CDR3 is 13 residues. Germline V gene sequence: CDR1 SGHTA, CDR2 FQGNSA. The CDR3 DNA reads TGTGCCAGCAGCTTAAGGCCCTCTGGGGGCTACACCTTC. Protein sequence: CASSLRPSGGYTF.

The table lists this clonotype with many counts. The CDR3 protein is CASRKGQNTEAFF. CDR3 nucleotides: TGTGCCAGCAGGAAGGGACAGAACACTGAAGCTTTCTTT. The J gene is TRBJ1-1, the V gene TRBV2; tentative D call: TRBD1 (6 bases). V lost 6 bases, J lost 1 base, and 9 bases lay in between. The CDR3 sequence is 13 residues long. CDR1 is SNHLY, CDR2 FYNNEI, per germline.

There are many counts of this clonotype. This sequence joins TRBV21-1 and TRBJ2-1; the tabulated D call, TRBD2, remains unverified against the DNA. TRBV21-1 is described as a pseudogene. The CDR3 spans 17 residues. In DNA, the CDR3 is TGTGCCAGCAGCAAAGGTCCTCGGACTAGCGGGAGGTATGAGCAGTTCTTC. It specifies CASSKGPRTSGRYEQFF.

In this sample, this clonotype turned up many times. The rearrangement joins TRBV6-5 to TRBJ2-5; 11 bases fit TRBD1. The CDR3 extends over 18 amino acids. In germline, CDR1 is MNHEY, CDR2 SVGAGI. Germline trimming cut 2 bases from V and 2 bases from J; bases unmatched to any gene: 10. In DNA, the CDR3 is TGTGCCAGCAGTTACCCGCCCCCGGGACAGGGGGAACAAGAGACCCAGTACTTC. Its protein is CASSYPPPGQGEQETQYF.

The V and J genes are TRBV30 and TRBJ2-2; 8 bases line up with TRBD1. CDR3 length equals 15 residues. Germline values: CDR1 GTSNPN, CDR2 SVGIG (reference sequence). J lost 1 base, V lost 2 bases, and 3 bases had no gene match. The CDR3 region is CAWSQDRENTGELFF. CDR3 coding DNA: TGTGCCTGGAGTCAGGACAGGGAGAACACCGGGGAGCTGTTTTTT.

In this sample, this clonotype turned up many times. The chain combines TRBV9 with TRBJ1-2; 8 positions agree with TRBD1. The CDR3 has 17 amino acids. Germline V lookup: CDR1 SGDLS, CDR2 YYNGEE. J gave up 1 base and V 0 bases, and 8 bases lay outside the gene matches. CDR3 loop: CASSVGDRRRYNYGYTF. Here the CDR3 DNA reads TGTGCCAGCAGCGTAGGGGACAGGCGACGTTATAACTATGGCTACACCTTC.

This clonotype turned up a few times. V usage is TRBV24-1 and J usage is TRBJ2-3; 8 bases align to TRBD1. The CDR3 covers 16 residues. The ends lost 4 bases at V and 1 base at J; junction bases unmatched: 6. Germline CDR1 KGHDR, CDR2 SFDVKD. In DNA form, the CDR3 reads TGTGCCACCAGTGAGGTCGGGACAGGACGCACAGATACGCAGTATTTT. It is translated as CATSEVGTGRTDTQYF.

This clonotype was picked up many times. The chain has TRBV12-5 and TRBJ2-1; 9 nucleotides line up with TRBD1. The trim removed 1 base at V and 7 bases at J, leaving 5 bases unmatched. Germline CDR1 and CDR2: LGHNT and FRNRAP. The CDR3 totals 15 residues. This chain's CDR3 is CASGLDRTGENEQFF. In DNA form, the CDR3 reads TGTGCTAGTGGTTTGGATAGGACAGGGGAAAATGAGCAGTTCTTC.

This clonotype was counted many times. A read error may account for a junction end that differs from germline. The V gene is TRBV29-1, the J gene TRBJ1-5; TRBD1 is a possible D gene (6 bases). This CDR3 has 12 residues. Germline CDR1 SQVTM, CDR2 ANQGSEA. The CDR3 loop reads CSVKETGLPQHF. In DNA, the CDR3 is TGCAGCGTTAAAGAAACAGGGCTGCCCCAGCATTTT.

The rearrangement links TRBV29-1 to TRBJ2-2; 8 bases are shared with TRBD1. Germline assignment: CDR1 SQVTM and CDR2 ANQGSEA. V was pared by 3 bases and J by 6 bases, with 9 bases of the junction left unmatched. This CDR3 spans 15 amino acids. CDR3 in DNA: TGCAGCGTTGACTGGACAGGGATATTCGCCGGGGAGCTGTTTTTT. Protein product: CSVDWTGIFAGELFF.

This clonotype was observed many times. V usage is TRBV12-3 or TRBV12-4 and J usage is TRBJ1-1; D is unclear. V gave up 3 bases and J gave up 2 bases, with 10 bases separating them. The CDR3 is made up of 14 amino acids. CDR3 nucleotides: TGTGCCAGCAGTTTTGGACGGTCCAACACTGAAGCTTTCTTT. Its translation is CASSFGRSNTEAFF.